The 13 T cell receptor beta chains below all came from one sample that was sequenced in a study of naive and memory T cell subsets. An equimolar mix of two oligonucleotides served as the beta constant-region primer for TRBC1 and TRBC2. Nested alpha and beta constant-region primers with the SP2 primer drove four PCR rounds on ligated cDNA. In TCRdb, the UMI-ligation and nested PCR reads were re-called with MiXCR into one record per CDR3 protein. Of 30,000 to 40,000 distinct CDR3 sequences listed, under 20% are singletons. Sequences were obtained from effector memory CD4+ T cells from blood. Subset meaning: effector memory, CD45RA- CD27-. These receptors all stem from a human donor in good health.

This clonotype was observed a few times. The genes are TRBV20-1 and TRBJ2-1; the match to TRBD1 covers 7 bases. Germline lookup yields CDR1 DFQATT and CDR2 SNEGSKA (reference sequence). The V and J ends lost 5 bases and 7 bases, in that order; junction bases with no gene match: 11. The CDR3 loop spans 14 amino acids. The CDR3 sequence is CSAPRQGSLNEQFF. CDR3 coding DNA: TGCAGTGCTCCGAGACAGGGTAGTTTGAATGAGCAGTTCTTC.

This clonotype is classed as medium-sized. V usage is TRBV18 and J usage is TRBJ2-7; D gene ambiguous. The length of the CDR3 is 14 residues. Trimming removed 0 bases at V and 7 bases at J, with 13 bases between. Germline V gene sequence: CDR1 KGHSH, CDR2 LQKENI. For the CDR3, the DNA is TGTGCCAGCTCACCACCTACCGTTTTGAGTGAGCAGTACTTC. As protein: CASSPPTVLSEQYF.

CDR3 sequence: CASSINPSTGNEQFF. The CDR3 DNA reads as TGTGCCAGTAGTATCAATCCGTCCACGGGGAATGAGCAGTTCTTC. The chain employs TRBV19 and TRBJ2-1; a possible D gene is TRBD2 (5 bases). CDR1 is LNHDA, CDR2 SQIVND, per germline (reference sequence). Trimming shortened V by 3 bases and J by 7 bases, and 16 bases separated the two germline ends. The CDR3 contains 15 residues.

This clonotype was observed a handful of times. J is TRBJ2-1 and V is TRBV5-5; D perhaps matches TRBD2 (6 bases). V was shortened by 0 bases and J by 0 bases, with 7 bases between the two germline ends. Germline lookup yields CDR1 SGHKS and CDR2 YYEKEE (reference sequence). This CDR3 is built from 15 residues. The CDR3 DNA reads TGTGCCAGCAGCTTGGGCGGGGACTCCTACAATGAGCAGTTCTTC. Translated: CASSLGGDSYNEQFF.

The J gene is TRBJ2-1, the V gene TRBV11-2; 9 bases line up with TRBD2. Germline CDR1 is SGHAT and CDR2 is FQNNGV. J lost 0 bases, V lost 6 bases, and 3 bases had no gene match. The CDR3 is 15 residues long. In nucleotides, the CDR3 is TGTGCCAGCAGTAGCGGGAGAATCTCCTACAATGAGCAGTTCTTC. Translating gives CASSSGRISYNEQFF. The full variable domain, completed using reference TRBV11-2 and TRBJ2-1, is EAGVAQSPRYKIIEKRQSVAFWCNPISGHATLYWYQQILGQGPKLLIQFQNNGVVDDSQLPKDRFSAERLKGVDSTLKIQPAKLEDSAVYLCASSSGRISYNEQFFGPGTRLTVL.

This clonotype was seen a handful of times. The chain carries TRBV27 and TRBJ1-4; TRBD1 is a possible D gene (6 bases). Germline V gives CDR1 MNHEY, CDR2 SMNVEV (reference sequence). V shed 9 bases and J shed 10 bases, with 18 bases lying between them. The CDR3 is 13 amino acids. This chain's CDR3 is CASARTDLGKLFF. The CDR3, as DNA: TGTGCCAGTGCGCGGACAGATCTAGGAAAACTGTTTTTT.

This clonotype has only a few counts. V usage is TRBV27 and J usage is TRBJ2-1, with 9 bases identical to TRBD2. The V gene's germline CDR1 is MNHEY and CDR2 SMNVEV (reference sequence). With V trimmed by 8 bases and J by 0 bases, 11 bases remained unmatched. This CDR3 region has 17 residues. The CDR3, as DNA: TGTGCCAGCCGCCCGGCTAGCGGGGTAAGCTCCTACAATGAGCAGTTCTTC. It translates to CASRPASGVSSYNEQFF.

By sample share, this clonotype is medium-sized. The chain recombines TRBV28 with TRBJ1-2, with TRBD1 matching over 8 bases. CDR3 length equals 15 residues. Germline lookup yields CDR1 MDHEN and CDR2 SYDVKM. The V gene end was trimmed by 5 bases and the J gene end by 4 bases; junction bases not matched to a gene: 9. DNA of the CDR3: TGTGCCAGCAGTGCTACCGGGACAGGCGGCTATGGCTACACCTTC. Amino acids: CASSATGTGGYGYTF.

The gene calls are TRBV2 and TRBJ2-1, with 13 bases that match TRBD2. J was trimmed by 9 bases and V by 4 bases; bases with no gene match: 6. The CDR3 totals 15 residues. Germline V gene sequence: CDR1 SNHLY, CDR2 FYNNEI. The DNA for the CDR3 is TGTGCCAGCAGTGGGACTAGCGGGGGTCTGGGTGAGCAGTTCTTC. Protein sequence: CASSGTSGGLGEQFF.

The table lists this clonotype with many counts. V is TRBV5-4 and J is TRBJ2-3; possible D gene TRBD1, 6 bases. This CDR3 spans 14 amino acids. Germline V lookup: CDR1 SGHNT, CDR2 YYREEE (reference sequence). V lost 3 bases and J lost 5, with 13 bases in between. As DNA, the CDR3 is TGTGCCAGCAGCTCCAGGACAGAACTAGATACGCAGTATTTT. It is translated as CASSSRTELDTQYF.

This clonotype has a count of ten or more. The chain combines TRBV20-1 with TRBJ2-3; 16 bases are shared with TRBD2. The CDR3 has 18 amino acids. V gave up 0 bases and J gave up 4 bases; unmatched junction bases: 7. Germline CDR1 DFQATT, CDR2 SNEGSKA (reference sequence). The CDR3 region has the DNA TGCAGTGCTAGAGAAGCCCGAGGGACTAGCGGGAGGGCAGATACGCAGTATTTT. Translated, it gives CSAREARGTSGRADTQYF.

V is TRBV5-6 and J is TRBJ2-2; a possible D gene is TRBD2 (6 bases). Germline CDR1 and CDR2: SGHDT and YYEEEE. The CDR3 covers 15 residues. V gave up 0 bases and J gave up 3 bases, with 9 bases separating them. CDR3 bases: TGTGCCAGCAGCTTGGGGGACTCTTACACCGGGGAGCTGTTTTTT. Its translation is CASSLGDSYTGELFF.

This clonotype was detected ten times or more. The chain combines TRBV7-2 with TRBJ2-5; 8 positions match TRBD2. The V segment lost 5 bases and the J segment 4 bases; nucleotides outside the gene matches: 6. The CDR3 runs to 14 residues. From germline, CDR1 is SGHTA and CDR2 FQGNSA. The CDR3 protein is CASSHSGSGETQYF. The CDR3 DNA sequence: TGTGCCAGCAGCCACAGCGGGAGCGGAGAGACCCAGTACTTC.